The 21 T cell receptor beta chains reported below all come from one sample, sequenced in a study of CD4 and CD8 cells across lung adenocarcinoma regions. TCRdb ran MiXCR on the PCR reads and lists one entry per CDR3 protein. The sample holds roughly 16,000 distinct CDR3 sequences, around 50% seen once. Sequencing was done on a sample of CD8+ T cells from the center of a lung tumor. The receptor source for this set is a female donor with lung adenocarcinoma. The CD4 and CD8 labels of this study may be unreliable.

The genes are TRBV6-5 and TRBJ1-2, with D unresolved. V lost 0 bases and J lost 1, with 6 bases in between. The germline V gene has CDR1 MNHEY and CDR2 SVGAGI. The CDR3 totals 14 residues. The CDR3 coding sequence is TGTGCCAGCAGTTACTCGCCAAATAACTATGGCTACACCTTC. Its translation: CASSYSPNNYGYTF.

V and J are TRBV6-4 and TRBJ2-3, with D possibly being TRBD1 or TRBD2 (5 bases each). With the DNA end fitting TRBJ2-7 better, the J assignment may be wrong. Germline assignment: CDR1 MRHNA and CDR2 SNTAGT. This CDR3 has 15 amino acids. The CDR3 coding sequence is TGTGCCAGGGGGGTCGCTGGCGGTGGGGCAGAGACGCAGTACTTC. This sequence encodes CARGVAGGGAETQYF.

This clonotype was counted at least ten times. The chain links TRBV3-1 to TRBJ2-1; a weak D match, TRBD2 (7 bases). The J call could be wrong; TRBJ2-7 is a better fit for the DNA end. In germline, CDR1 is LGHDT, CDR2 YNNKEL (reference sequence). This CDR3 has 15 residues. This CDR3 reads CASSPQRGGSYEQYF. The DNA of the CDR3 is TGTGCCAGCAGCCCCCAAAGGGGGGGATCCTACGAGCAGTACTTC.

The chain couples TRBV5-6 to TRBJ1-6; 7 bases map to TRBD1. Germline V gene sequence: CDR1 SGHDT, CDR2 YYEEEE. After removal of 5 bases from V and 8 bases from J, the junction contained 10 bases not matched to a gene. The CDR3 extends over 15 amino acids. The CDR3 DNA sequence: TGTGCCAGCAGTGCCACACAGGGGATTTATTCACCCCTCCACTTT. This translates into CASSATQGIYSPLHF.

The CDR3 loop reads CASSERAGYYGYTF. CDR3 DNA: TGTGCCAGCAGTGAACGGGCAGGGTACTATGGCTACACCTTC. This sequence joins TRBV6-1 and TRBJ1-2, with D maybe TRBD1 (5 bases). The CDR3 consists of 14 residues. Germline V gene lookup returns CDR1 MNHNS and CDR2 SASEGT. With 2 bases removed from V and 3 bases from J, the gap between germline ends came to 10 bases.

The chain couples TRBV6-1 to TRBJ2-5; D gene ambiguous. Judging by the DNA end, TRBJ2-1 fits better; the J call may be wrong. Germline V CDR1 and CDR2: MNHNS, SASEGT. CDR3 length: 13 amino acids. The CDR3 DNA is TGTGCCAGCAGTGCGAACTCCCGAATTCGGCAGTTCTTC. Amino acids: CASSANSRIRQFF.

This clonotype was found a few times. This rearrangement joins TRBV6-2 or TRBV6-3 to TRBJ1-4, with 10 bases lining up with TRBD1. This CDR3 comprises 15 residues. V shed 0 bases and J 7 bases; nucleotides not matched to a gene: 2. Germline V CDR1 and CDR2: MNHEY, SVGEGT. The CDR3 DNA reads TGTGCCAGCAGTTACTCCCGGGACAGGGGTGAAAAACTGTTTTTT. Its protein is CASSYSRDRGEKLFF.

This clonotype has ten or more counts. V and J are TRBV7-6 and TRBJ2-5; D call uncertain. The CDR3 runs 13 residues. CDR1 and CDR2 from the germline V gene are SGHVS and FNYEAQ. V shed 4 bases and J shed 3 bases, with 9 bases lying between them. The CDR3 reads CASSSASEETQYF. CDR3 coding DNA: TGTGCCAGCAGCTCGGCCTCAGAAGAGACCCAGTACTTC.

On this clonotype itself: The junction does not match germline at one end; this may be a read error. This sequence joins TRBV12-3 or TRBV12-4 and TRBJ2-4, with 10 bases aligning to TRBD1. The CDR3 contains 15 residues. The CDR3 bases are TGTGCCAGCAGTTTAGGTAGGACAGGGGGTAACGTTCAGTATTTC. It yields the protein CASSLGRTGGNVQYF.

This clonotype was picked up many times. J is TRBJ2-3 and V is TRBV5-1; D gene unclear. The ends were cut back, 3 bases at V and 2 bases at J, with 10 bases in the middle. Per the germline V gene, CDR1 is SGHRS and CDR2 is YFSETQ. This CDR3 contains 14 residues. In DNA form, the CDR3 reads TGCGCCAGCAGCTCGGACCGAAACACAGATACGCAGTATTTT. Translation gives CASSSDRNTDTQYF.

The gene calls are TRBV7-2 and TRBJ2-7; 8 bases fit TRBD2. The V segment lost 7 bases and the J segment 2 bases; nucleotides outside the gene matches: 10. The CDR3 length is 15 residues. Germline V gene sequence: CDR1 SGHTA, CDR2 FQGNSA. CDR3 coding DNA: TGTGCCAGCAATCCGGGGGGGACCATAACCTACGAGCAGTACTTC. This translates into CASNPGGTITYEQYF.

Only a few counts were recorded for this clonotype. This chain uses TRBV7-8 with TRBJ2-3; D uncertain. CDR1 and CDR2 from the germline V gene are SGHVS and FQNEAQ. The CDR3 covers 13 residues. V lost 2 bases to trimming and J lost 4 bases, with 7 bases between them. CDR3: CASSLNAADTQYF. CDR3 nucleotides: TGTGCCAGCAGCTTAAACGCGGCAGATACGCAGTATTTT.

V and J are TRBV3-1 and TRBJ2-4, with 9 bases lining up with TRBD2. The length of the CDR3 is 16 residues. Germline CDR1 reads LGHDT; CDR2 reads YNNKEL (reference sequence). V lost 6 bases and J lost 1; bases outside the gene matches: 7. The CDR3 nucleotides read TGTGCCAGCAGGCGGGGGGGCGGGGGGGCCAAAAACATTCAGTACTTC. It codes for CASRRGGGGAKNIQYF. Supplemented by reference TRBV3-1 and TRBJ2-4, the full variable domain reads DTAVSQTPKYLVTQMGNDKSIKCEQNLGHDTMYWYKQDSKKFLKIMFSYNNKELIINETVPNRFSPKSPDKAHLNLHINSLELGDSAVYFCASRRGGGGAKNIQYFGAGTRLSVL.

Points on this clonotype: The junction departs from the called germline gene at one end, perhaps through a read error. This chain links TRBV6-1 with TRBJ2-3; 9 bases line up with TRBD2. CDR1 MNHNS and CDR2 SASEGT come from the germline V gene. This CDR3 region has 16 residues. The CDR3 sequence is CASSGSGGPATDTQYF. The CDR3 DNA sequence: TGTGCCAGCAGTGGTAGCGGGGGCCCAGCCACAGATACGCAGTATTTC.

This rearrangement joins TRBV5-1 to TRBJ1-1; the D is unclear. This CDR3 comprises 15 residues. CDR1 is SGHRS, CDR2 YFSETQ, per germline. V was cut by 0 bases and J by 2 bases, with 11 bases left in between. The CDR3 DNA sequence: TGCGCCAGCAGCTTGGAGCTGTCGGGTAACACTGAAGCTTTCTTT. It codes for CASSLELSGNTEAFF. Combining the CDR3 with reference TRBV5-1 and TRBJ1-1 gives the whole variable domain KAGVTQTPRYLIKTRGQQVTLSCSPISGHRSVSWYQQTPGQGLQFLFEYFSETQRNKGNFPGRFSGRQFSNSRSEMNVSTLELGDSALYLCASSLELSGNTEAFFGQGTRLTVV.

This clonotype has a count of ten or more. This chain joins TRBV6-5 and TRBJ2-5; TRBD1 matches 12 bases. V shed 5 bases and J 4 bases; nucleotides not matched to a gene: 8. There are 16 residues in the CDR3. Germline assignment: CDR1 MNHEY and CDR2 SVGAGI. The CDR3 sequence is CASSNEGTGGTETQYF. The CDR3 bases are TGTGCCAGCAGTAACGAGGGGACAGGGGGCACAGAGACCCAGTACTTC.

Comment on this clonotype: The junction shows a germline mismatch at one end, possibly a read error. The chain uses TRBV6-1 and TRBJ2-5, with D tentatively TRBD1 or TRBD2 (6 bases each). CDR1 is MNHNS and CDR2 is SASEGT in the germline V gene. The CDR3 runs to 17 residues. The chain's CDR3 is CASSEGAGGSYPETQYF. DNA for the CDR3: TGTGCCAGCAGTGAGGGGGCCGGGGGTAGCTACCCAGAGACGCAGTACTTC.

This clonotype was picked up many times. The chain has TRBV6-1 and TRBJ2-1; 11 bases map to TRBD2. The CDR3 has 15 residues. V lost 7 bases to trimming and J lost 8 bases; unmatched junction nucleotides: 10. Per germline, CDR1 MNHNS and CDR2 SASEGT. Here the CDR3 reads CASNIETSGNDEQFF. The CDR3 region has the DNA TGTGCCAGCAACATAGAGACTAGCGGGAACGATGAGCAGTTCTTC.

This clonotype is medium-sized within its sample. The chain combines TRBV6-1 with TRBJ1-6; 10 bases match TRBD1. Germline V lookup: CDR1 MNHNS, CDR2 SASEGT. Germline trimming cut 10 bases from V and 3 bases from J; bases unmatched to any gene: 6. CDR3 length equals 15 residues. As DNA, the CDR3 is TGTGCCACCGAGGGACAGGGGTTCTATAATTCACCCCTCCACTTT. Amino acid sequence: CATEGQGFYNSPLHF.

This clonotype was seen only a few times. The junction does not match germline at one end; this may be a read error. The V gene is TRBV5-1, the J gene TRBJ2-5; D not resolved. The CDR3 runs 13 residues. Germline V CDR1 and CDR2: SGHRS, YFSETQ. Here the CDR3 DNA reads TGCGCCAACAGCTTGGCGCTCAGTGGGACCCAGTACTTC. This sequence encodes CANSLALSGTQYF.

CDR3 residues: CASSEGTGTEKLYF. CDR3 nucleotide sequence: TGTGCCAGCAGTGAAGGGACAGGGACCGAGAAGCTGTATTTT. V usage is TRBV6-1 and J usage is TRBJ2-3; 8 bases agree with TRBD1. The CDR3 has 14 residues. Germline CDR1 is MNHNS and CDR2 is SASEGT. J lost 14 bases, V lost 1 base, and 11 bases had no gene match.